This T cell receptor beta chain stems from a study of T cell responses to AZD1222 COVID-19 vaccine. Study-wide results and caveats: The span of vaccine-associated CD4 TCRs extended across spike, with dominance at 160-218 and 743-854.

Unmatched junction bases numbered 9, after V lost 3 bases and J lost 9 bases. The CDR3 length is 14 residues. Germline CDR1 reads MNHEY; CDR2 reads SMNVEV (reference sequence). Some clones are missing from TCRdb's copy, which holds only in-frame ones; the method was immunoSEQ multiplex PCR. The data hold about 130,000 clones, with about 90% observed a single time. Only one count was recorded for this clone. No antigen is known for it. The clonotype originates from an adult in good health. V gene TRBV27 combines with J gene TRBJ2-5, with 8 nucleotides matching TRBD1. The sequencing here drew on peripheral blood, taken on day 0 of AZD1222 vaccination. CDR3 sequence reads: CASSFGQGEGPQYF. CDR3 nucleotide sequence: TGTGCCAGCAGTTTTGGACAGGGAGAGGGGCCCCAGTACTTC.